The 25 T cell receptor beta chains below were found in one sample sequenced in a study of T cells after posttransplantation cyclophosphamide. The protocol was immunoSEQ multiplex PCR, while the TCRdb copy is restricted to in-frame clones and leaves out a portion. The table shows roughly 49,000 clones, with about 86% occurring only once. Sequencing was carried out using PBMCs. The source is a man aged 25-45 years with a blood cancer, CMV-positive, and with a related stem cell donor.

This clone turned up a few times. The chain has TRBV5-1 and TRBJ1-1; 7 nucleotides agree with TRBD1. Losses at the gene ends were 1 base for V and 7 bases for J; bases not matched to a gene: 7. Looked up from germline, CDR1 is SGHRS and CDR2 is YFSETQ. This CDR3 contains 14 residues. The chain's CDR3 is CASSLTGDRLEAFF. In nucleotides, the CDR3 is TGCGCCAGCAGCTTGACCGGGGACAGACTTGAAGCTTTCTTT. Based on the CDR3 plus reference TRBV5-1 and TRBJ1-1, the full variable domain is KAGVTQTPRYLIKTRGQQVTLSCSPISGHRSVSWYQQTPGQGLQFLFEYFSETQRNKGNFPGRFSGRQFSNSRSEMNVSTLELGDSALYLCASSLTGDRLEAFFGQGTRLTVV.

This clone has just a few counts. The J gene is TRBJ2-3, the V gene TRBV7-2, with D perhaps TRBD2 (6 bases). CDR1 and CDR2 from the germline V gene are SGHTA and FQGNSA. This CDR3 contains 14 residues. With 5 bases removed from V and 7 bases from J, the gap between germline ends came to 16 bases. CDR3 DNA: TGTGCCAGCAGCCTATTAGCGGATAAGTATACGCAGTATTTT. This translates into CASSLLADKYTQYF.

The rearrangement links TRBV9 to TRBJ2-1; D perhaps matches TRBD2 (6 bases). The CDR3 has 15 amino acids. V lost 4 bases to trimming and J lost 6 bases, with 17 bases between them. Germline loops: CDR1 SGDLS, CDR2 YYNGEE. The DNA of the CDR3 is TGTGCCAGCAGCACGAATGTCGGGGAGGTCAATGAGCAGTTCTTC. This encodes CASSTNVGEVNEQFF.

Here the CDR3 reads CSVEMRADTQYF. The CDR3 DNA reads TGCAGCGTTGAAATGAGGGCCGATACGCAGTATTTT. The rearrangement links TRBV29-1 to TRBJ2-3, with D tentatively TRBD2 (5 bases). Trimming stripped 2 bases from V and 6 bases from J, with 9 bases between. The CDR3 has 12 amino acids. Germline lookup yields CDR1 SQVTM and CDR2 ANQGSEA.

About this clone: The same CDR3 can be traced to other DNA sequences in this sample. The chain is built from TRBV6-1 and TRBJ1-1; D may be TRBD1 (6 bases). Germline-derived CDR1 and CDR2 are MNHNS and SASEGT. The CDR3 has 14 amino acids. Trimming stripped 3 bases from V and 0 bases from J, with 8 bases between. CDR3 bases: TGTGCCAGCAGTGAGGGGGGGCTGAACACTGAAGCTTTCTTT. This sequence encodes CASSEGGLNTEAFF.

The gene calls are TRBV19 and TRBJ2-7; 7 bases match TRBD1. The germline V gene encodes CDR1 LNHDA and CDR2 SQIVND (reference sequence). Losses at the gene ends were 8 bases for V and 4 bases for J; bases not matched to a gene: 8. The CDR3 spans 13 residues. The CDR3 DNA is TGTGCCAGTGGCCGGGACAGTCCGTACGAGCAGTACTTC. It yields the protein CASGRDSPYEQYF.

This clone has only a few counts. This chain connects TRBV9 to TRBJ1-5, with a tentative D call TRBD1 (5 bases). The V gene's germline CDR1 is SGDLS and CDR2 YYNGEE. V was pared by 3 bases and J by 11 bases, with 18 bases between. The CDR3 consists of 14 residues. The CDR3 DNA follows: TGTGCCAGCAGCGGTGTATGGACACACAGCACCCAGCATTTT. Protein product: CASSGVWTHSTQHF.

J is TRBJ1-5 and V is TRBV6-6; 7 bases align to TRBD1. This CDR3 spans 15 amino acids. The germline CDR1 and CDR2 sequences are MNHNY and SVGAGI (reference sequence). V lost 1 base, J lost 2 bases, and 2 bases stayed unmatched. The CDR3 is CASSYWDSRNQPQHF. Written as DNA, the CDR3 is TGTGCCAGCAGTTACTGGGACAGCCGCAATCAGCCCCAGCATTTT.

The CDR3 DNA reads TGTGCCAGCAGCGTAGTAGGCGGAGCTAGCACAGATACGCAGTATTTT. Translated: CASSVVGGASTDTQYF. The chain uses TRBV9 and TRBJ2-3; D is unclear. V was trimmed by 0 bases and J by 0 bases, leaving 11 bases between them. This CDR3 contains 16 residues. The germline gives CDR1 SGDLS, CDR2 YYNGEE.

The CDR3 loop reads CASSPRGTSGSDEQYF. The CDR3 region has the DNA TGTGCCAGCTCACCGCGCGGGACTAGCGGGAGCGACGAGCAGTACTTC. The chain couples TRBV18 to TRBJ2-7, with 14 bases aligning to TRBD2. The CDR3 covers 16 residues. Trimming removed 3 bases from V and 5 bases from J; junction bases left unmatched: 6. Looked up from germline, CDR1 is KGHSH and CDR2 is LQKENI.

This chain uses TRBV9 with TRBJ2-7; possibly TRBD2 for D (5 bases). V lost 4 bases, J lost 5 bases, and 16 bases lay in between. The V gene's germline CDR1 is SGDLS and CDR2 YYNGEE. The CDR3 sequence is 14 residues long. The CDR3 protein is CASSPRGSFDEQYF. The DNA of the CDR3 is TGTGCCAGCAGCCCGCGAGGGTCTTTCGACGAGCAGTACTTC.

V and J are TRBV19 and TRBJ2-4; D perhaps matches TRBD1 (6 bases). The CDR3 covers 14 residues. Germline lookup yields CDR1 LNHDA and CDR2 SQIVND (reference sequence). V was cut by 6 bases and J by 0 bases, with 9 bases left in between. CDR3 in amino acids: CASRTGTAKNIQYF. CDR3 in DNA: TGTGCCAGTAGAACAGGGACAGCCAAAAACATTCAGTACTTC.

The chain combines TRBV2 with TRBJ1-4, with a tentative D call TRBD1 (5 bases). CDR1 SNHLY and CDR2 FYNNEI come from the germline V gene. V was cut by 8 bases and J by 8 bases, with 15 bases left in between. The CDR3 is 13 residues long. In nucleotides, the CDR3 is TGTGCCAGCGCGGGACCCCGGGCAGAAAAACTGTTTTTT. Protein: CASAGPRAEKLFF.

The rearrangement joins TRBV7-2 to TRBJ2-3; no reliable D call. Between the trimmed V and J ends, which lost 2 bases and 4 bases, there was a span of 19 bases. Germline CDR1 SGHTA, CDR2 FQGNSA. This CDR3 is 17 amino acids long. Here the CDR3 DNA reads TGTGCCAGCAGCTTATTAATATCCGGAGAACTCCCAGATACGCAGTATTTT. It encodes CASSLLISGELPDTQYF.

This rearrangement joins TRBV29-1 to TRBJ2-7; no reliable D call. The CDR3 is 11 residues long. Germline V gene sequence: CDR1 SQVTM, CDR2 ANQGSEA. Trimming removed 4 bases at V and 1 base at J, with 5 bases between. The CDR3 is CSVGVSYEQYF. DNA of the CDR3: TGCAGCGTTGGCGTTTCCTACGAGCAGTACTTC.

This clone turned up a few times. CDR3 loop: CASSLATGGTDTQYF. Written as DNA, the CDR3 is TGTGCCAGCAGCTTGGCGACAGGGGGCACAGATACGCAGTATTTT. The chain employs TRBV5-6 and TRBJ2-3, with TRBD1 identical over 8 bases. The CDR3 length is 15 residues. V lost 0 bases, J lost 1 base, and 1 base stayed unmatched. CDR1 SGHDT and CDR2 YYEEEE come from the germline V gene.

The chain has TRBV7-9 and TRBJ2-5; no clear D gene. The V and J ends lost 3 bases and 2 bases respectively, with 7 bases between them. The CDR3 is 13 residues long. The germline V gene encodes CDR1 SEHNR and CDR2 FQNEAQ (reference sequence). The CDR3 loop is CASSFEAQETQYF. In DNA, the CDR3 is TGTGCCAGCAGCTTCGAAGCGCAAGAGACCCAGTACTTC.

J is TRBJ2-3 and V is TRBV18; D remains unclear. The CDR3 consists of 12 residues. Trimming left V 4 bases short and J 6 bases short, with 8 bases between. Germline CDR1 is KGHSH and CDR2 is LQKENI. The CDR3 loop reads CASSRSMDTQYF. In DNA form, the CDR3 reads TGTGCCAGCTCACGATCTATGGATACGCAGTATTTT.

V and J are TRBV30 and TRBJ1-1, with 10 bases fitting TRBD1. This CDR3 region has 18 residues. With V trimmed by 4 bases and J by 5 bases, 19 bases remained unmatched. The germline gives CDR1 GTSNPN, CDR2 SVGIG (reference sequence). The CDR3 protein is CAWMDLGGDRGIRTEAFF. The CDR3 region has the DNA TGTGCCTGGATGGACCTAGGTGGGGACAGGGGAATTAGGACTGAAGCTTTCTTT. Full variable domain (missing parts from reference TRBV30 and TRBJ1-1): SQTIHQWPATLVQPVGSPLSLECTVEGTSNPNLYWYRQAAGRGLQLLFYSVGIGQISSEVPQNLSASRPQDRQFILSSKKLLLSDSGFYLCAWMDLGGDRGIRTEAFFGQGTRLTVV.

The chain uses TRBV2 and TRBJ2-5; 11 positions match TRBD2. After removal of 2 bases from V and 5 bases from J, the junction contained 4 bases not matched to a gene. Germline V CDR1 and CDR2: SNHLY, FYNNEI. This CDR3 comprises 15 residues. CDR3 DNA sequence: TGTGCCAGCAGTGAAATAGCGGGAGGGTGGGAGACCCAGTACTTC. It translates to CASSEIAGGWETQYF.

V gene TRBV7-8 combines with J gene TRBJ2-7, with 9 nucleotides matching TRBD1. Per the germline V gene, CDR1 is SGHVS and CDR2 is FQNEAQ. The CDR3 spans 15 residues. Unmatched junction bases numbered 6, after V lost 4 bases and J lost 2 bases. CDR3 DNA sequence: TGTGCCAGCAGCTCCGGGACAGGGTATCCCTACGAGCAGTACTTC. It yields the protein CASSSGTGYPYEQYF.

In DNA, the CDR3 is TGTGCCAGCAGCTTAGCCGGGACACCGAATGAAAAACTGTTTTTT. It is translated as CASSLAGTPNEKLFF. J is TRBJ1-4 and V is TRBV5-4; a possible D gene is TRBD1 (6 bases). The CDR3 runs to 15 residues. V was cut by 2 bases and J by 5 bases, with 13 bases left in between. Germline V gives CDR1 SGHNT, CDR2 YYREEE (reference sequence).

This clone was seen only once. V gene TRBV28 combines with J gene TRBJ2-7; TRBD1 matches at 9 bases. The CDR3 length is 15 residues. The germline CDR1 and CDR2 sequences are MDHEN and SYDVKM. The trim removed 4 bases at V and 5 bases at J, leaving 9 bases unmatched. This CDR3 reads CASSSSGTGLDEQYF. For the CDR3, the DNA is TGTGCCAGCAGTTCCTCCGGGACAGGGTTGGACGAGCAGTACTTC.

Here the CDR3 DNA reads TGTGCCAGCAGCATAAGACAGGGGCCCGAACGGACCCAGTACTTC. This translates into CASSIRQGPERTQYF. This chain uses TRBV7-2 with TRBJ2-5; 8 bases map to TRBD1. V trimming: 5 bases; J trimming: 7 bases; junction bases outside the gene matches: 12. CDR1 and CDR2 (germline): SGHTA, FQGNSA. This CDR3 contains 15 residues.

The chain is built from TRBV7-2 and TRBJ2-7, with TRBD1 identical over 7 bases. Germline-derived CDR1 and CDR2 are SGHTA and FQGNSA. The CDR3 covers 14 residues. The trim removed 5 bases at V and 4 bases at J, leaving 8 bases unmatched. CDR3 sequence reads: CASSLRDSTYEQYF. The CDR3 nucleotides are TGTGCCAGCAGCCTACGGGACAGTACGTACGAGCAGTACTTC.